This T cell receptor (beta chain) appears in the sequencing data of a study of shared clonotypes between healthy human individuals. Study-level background: Three CD4 naive, three CD4 memory, two CD8 naive and one CD8 memory plate were used per donor.

The protocol was immunoSEQ multiplex PCR, while the TCRdb copy is restricted to in-frame clones and leaves out a portion. The table includes about 1.5 million clones, approximately 98% detected once. The germline gives CDR1 MDHEN, CDR2 SYDVKM. V shed 3 bases, J shed 5 bases, and the junction held 8 bases outside the gene matches. The length of the CDR3 is 16 residues. This receptor was identified in a young man in good health. Specimen: naive CD4+ T cells sorted from blood. This sample's subset: CD45RA+ positively selected. V gene TRBV28 combines with J gene TRBJ2-7; TRBD1 matches at 12 bases. In nucleotides, the CDR3 is TGTGCCAGCAGTTTTCGGGACAGGGGGCGAATGGACGAGCAGTACTTC. It codes for CASSFRDRGRMDEQYF.